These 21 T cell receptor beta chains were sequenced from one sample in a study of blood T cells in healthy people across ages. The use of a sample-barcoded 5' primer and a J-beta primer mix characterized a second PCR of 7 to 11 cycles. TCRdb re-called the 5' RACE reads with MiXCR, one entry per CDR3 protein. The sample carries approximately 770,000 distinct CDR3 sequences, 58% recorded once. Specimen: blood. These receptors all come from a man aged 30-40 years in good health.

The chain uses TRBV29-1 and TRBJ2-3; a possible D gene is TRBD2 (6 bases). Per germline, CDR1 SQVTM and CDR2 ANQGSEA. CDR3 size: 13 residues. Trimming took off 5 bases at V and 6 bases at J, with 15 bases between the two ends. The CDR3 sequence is CSVPGSPGDTQYF. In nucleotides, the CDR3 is TGCAGCGTTCCCGGGAGTCCTGGGGATACGCAGTATTTT.

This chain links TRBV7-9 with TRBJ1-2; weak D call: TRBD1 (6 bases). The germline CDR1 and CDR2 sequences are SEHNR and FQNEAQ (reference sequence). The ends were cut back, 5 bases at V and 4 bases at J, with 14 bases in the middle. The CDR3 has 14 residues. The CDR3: CASSPDRKFYGYTF. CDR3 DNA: TGTGCCAGCAGCCCGGACAGAAAGTTCTATGGCTACACCTTC.

The CDR3: CASSSLGTGSNQPQHF. CDR3 bases: TGTGCCAGCAGTTCACTCGGGACGGGTAGCAATCAGCCCCAGCATTTT. This chain connects TRBV6-6 to TRBJ1-5; a possible D gene is TRBD1 (5 bases). V was clipped by 4 bases and J by 0 bases, with 13 bases between them. Per germline, CDR1 MNHNY and CDR2 SVGAGI (reference sequence). This CDR3 is built from 16 residues.

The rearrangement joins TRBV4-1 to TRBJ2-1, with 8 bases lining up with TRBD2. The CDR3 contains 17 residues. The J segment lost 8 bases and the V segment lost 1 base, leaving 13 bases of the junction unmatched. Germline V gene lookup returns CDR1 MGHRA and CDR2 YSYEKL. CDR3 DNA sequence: TGCGCCAGCAGCCAAGCGCCAGCGGGGGCATTTTTGGATGAGCAGTTCTTC. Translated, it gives CASSQAPAGAFLDEQFF.

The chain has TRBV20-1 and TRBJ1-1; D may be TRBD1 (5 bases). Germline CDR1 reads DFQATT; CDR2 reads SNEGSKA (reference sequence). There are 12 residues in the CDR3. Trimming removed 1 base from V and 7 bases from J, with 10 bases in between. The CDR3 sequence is CSARGQWLEAFF. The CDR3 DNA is TGCAGTGCTAGAGGACAGTGGCTTGAAGCTTTCTTT.

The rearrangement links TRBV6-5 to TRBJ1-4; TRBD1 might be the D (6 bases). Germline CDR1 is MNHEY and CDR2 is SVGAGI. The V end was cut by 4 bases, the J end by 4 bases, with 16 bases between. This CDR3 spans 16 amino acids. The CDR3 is CASSSHQGRGNEKLFF. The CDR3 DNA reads TGTGCCAGCAGTTCCCACCAGGGCAGGGGTAATGAAAAACTGTTTTTT.

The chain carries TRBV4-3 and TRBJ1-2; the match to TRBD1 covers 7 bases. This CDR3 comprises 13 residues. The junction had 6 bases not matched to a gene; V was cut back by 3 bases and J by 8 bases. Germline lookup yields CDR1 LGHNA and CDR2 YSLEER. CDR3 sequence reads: CASSQATGDGYTF. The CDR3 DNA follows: TGCGCCAGCAGCCAGGCTACAGGGGACGGCTACACCTTC.

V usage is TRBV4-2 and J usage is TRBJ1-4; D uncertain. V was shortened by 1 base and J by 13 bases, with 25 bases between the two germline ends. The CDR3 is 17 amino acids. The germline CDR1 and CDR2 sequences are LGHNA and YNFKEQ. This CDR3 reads CASSQVWEAKIYQGLFF. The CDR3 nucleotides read TGTGCCAGCAGCCAAGTATGGGAGGCAAAAATTTACCAAGGACTGTTTTTT.

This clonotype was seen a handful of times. The CDR3, as DNA: TGCAGCGTTGTGCCGGCGGGGTGGGATGAAAAACTGTTTTTT. Its protein product is CSVVPAGWDEKLFF. This chain links TRBV29-1 with TRBJ1-4, with D unresolved. This CDR3 has 14 amino acids. With 4 bases removed from V and 6 bases from J, the gap between germline ends came to 15 bases. Per the germline V gene, CDR1 is SQVTM and CDR2 is ANQGSEA. The full variable domain, rest sourced from reference TRBV29-1 and TRBJ1-4, is SAVISQKPSRDICQRGTSLTIQCQVDSQVTMMFWYRQQPGQSLTLIATANQGSEATYESGFVIDKFPISRPNLTFSTLTVSNMSPEDSSIYLCSVVPAGWDEKLFFGSGTQLSVL.

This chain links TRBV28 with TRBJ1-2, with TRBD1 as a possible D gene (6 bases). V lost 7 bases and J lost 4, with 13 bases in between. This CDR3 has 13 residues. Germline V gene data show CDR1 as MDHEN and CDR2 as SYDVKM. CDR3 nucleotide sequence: TGTGCCAGCACGGCGGCCAGGGGCTATGGCTACACCTTC. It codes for CASTAARGYGYTF.

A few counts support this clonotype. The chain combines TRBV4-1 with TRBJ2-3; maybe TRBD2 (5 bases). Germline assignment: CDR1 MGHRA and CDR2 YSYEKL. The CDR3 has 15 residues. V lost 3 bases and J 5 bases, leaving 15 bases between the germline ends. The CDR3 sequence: CASSQAEGVGDTQYF. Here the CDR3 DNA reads TGCGCCAGCAGCCAGGCCGAGGGTGTGGGAGATACGCAGTATTTT.

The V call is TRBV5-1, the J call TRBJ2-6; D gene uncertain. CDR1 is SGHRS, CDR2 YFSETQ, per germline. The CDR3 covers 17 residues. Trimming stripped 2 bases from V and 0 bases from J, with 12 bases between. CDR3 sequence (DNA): TGCGCCAGCAGCTTTCCGGGTGAAGCCTCTGGGGCCAACGTCCTGACTTTC. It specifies CASSFPGEASGANVLTF.

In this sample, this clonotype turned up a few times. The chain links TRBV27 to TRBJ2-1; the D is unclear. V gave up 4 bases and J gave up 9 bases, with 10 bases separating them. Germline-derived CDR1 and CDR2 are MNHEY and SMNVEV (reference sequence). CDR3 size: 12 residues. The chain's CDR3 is CASSSFGAEQFF. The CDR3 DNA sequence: TGTGCCAGCAGTTCCTTCGGTGCTGAGCAGTTCTTC.

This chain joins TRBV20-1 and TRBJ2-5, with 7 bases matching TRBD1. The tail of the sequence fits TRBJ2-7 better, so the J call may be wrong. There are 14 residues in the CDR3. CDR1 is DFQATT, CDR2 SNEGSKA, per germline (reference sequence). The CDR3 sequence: CSATSTGMGYEQYF. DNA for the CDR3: TGCAGTGCTACATCGACAGGGATGGGCTACGAGCAGTACTTC.

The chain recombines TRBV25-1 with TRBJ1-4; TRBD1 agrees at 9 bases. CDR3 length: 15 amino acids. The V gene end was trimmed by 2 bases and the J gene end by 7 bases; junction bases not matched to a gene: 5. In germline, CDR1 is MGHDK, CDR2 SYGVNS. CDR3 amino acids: CASSEGDRESEKLFF. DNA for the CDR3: TGTGCCAGCAGTGAAGGGGACAGGGAAAGTGAAAAACTGTTTTTT.

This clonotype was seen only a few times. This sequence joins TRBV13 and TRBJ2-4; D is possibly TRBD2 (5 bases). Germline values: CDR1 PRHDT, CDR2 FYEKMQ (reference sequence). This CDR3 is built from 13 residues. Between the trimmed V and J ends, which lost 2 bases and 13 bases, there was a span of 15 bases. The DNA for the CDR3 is TGTGCCAGCAGCTTACAGCGACGGGGTGAGCAGTACTTC. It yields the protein CASSLQRRGEQYF.

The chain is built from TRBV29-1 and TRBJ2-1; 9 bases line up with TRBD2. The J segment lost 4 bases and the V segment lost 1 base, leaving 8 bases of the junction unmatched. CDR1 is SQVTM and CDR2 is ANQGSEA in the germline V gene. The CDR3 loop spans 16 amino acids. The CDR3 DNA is TGCAGCGTTGAAGGAAGCAGCGGGGGGAAATACAATGAGCAGTTCTTC. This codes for CSVEGSSGGKYNEQFF.

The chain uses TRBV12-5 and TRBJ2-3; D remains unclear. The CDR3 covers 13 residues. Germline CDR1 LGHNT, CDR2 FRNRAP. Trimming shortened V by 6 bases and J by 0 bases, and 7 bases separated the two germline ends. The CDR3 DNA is TGTGCTAGTGGCCTCTCGAGCACAGATACGCAGTATTTT. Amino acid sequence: CASGLSSTDTQYF.

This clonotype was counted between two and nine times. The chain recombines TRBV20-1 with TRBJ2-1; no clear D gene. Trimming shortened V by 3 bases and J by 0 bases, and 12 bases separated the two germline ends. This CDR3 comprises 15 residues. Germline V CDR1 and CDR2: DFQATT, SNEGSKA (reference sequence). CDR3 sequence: CSARSFRTSYNEQFF. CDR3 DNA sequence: TGCAGTGCTAGGTCGTTTCGGACCTCCTACAATGAGCAGTTCTTC.

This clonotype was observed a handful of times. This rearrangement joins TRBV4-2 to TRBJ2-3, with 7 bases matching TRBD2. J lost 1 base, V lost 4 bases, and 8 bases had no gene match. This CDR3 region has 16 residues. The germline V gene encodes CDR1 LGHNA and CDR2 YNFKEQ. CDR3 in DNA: TGTGCCAGCAGCCCCCTGGCGGGGGAGGGCACAGATACGCAGTATTTT. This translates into CASSPLAGEGTDTQYF.

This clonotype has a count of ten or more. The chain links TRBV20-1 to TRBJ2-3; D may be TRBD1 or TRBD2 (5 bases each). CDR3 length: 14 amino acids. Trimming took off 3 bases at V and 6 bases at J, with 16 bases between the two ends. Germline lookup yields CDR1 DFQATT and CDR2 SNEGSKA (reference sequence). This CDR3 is CSASPPTGADTQYF. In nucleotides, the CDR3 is TGCAGTGCTAGTCCACCAACCGGGGCGGATACGCAGTATTTT.